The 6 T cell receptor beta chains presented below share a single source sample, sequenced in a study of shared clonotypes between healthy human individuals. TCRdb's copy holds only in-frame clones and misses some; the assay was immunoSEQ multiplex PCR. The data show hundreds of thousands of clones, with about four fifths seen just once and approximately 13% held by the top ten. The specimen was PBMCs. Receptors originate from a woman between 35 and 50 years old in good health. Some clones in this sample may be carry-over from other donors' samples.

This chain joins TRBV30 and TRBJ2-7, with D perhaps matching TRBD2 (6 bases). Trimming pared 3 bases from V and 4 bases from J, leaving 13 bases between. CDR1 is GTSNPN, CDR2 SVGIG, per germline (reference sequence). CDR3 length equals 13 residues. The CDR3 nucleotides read TGTGCCTGGAGGGACCGGGGGAATTACGAGCAGTACTTC. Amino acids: CAWRDRGNYEQYF.

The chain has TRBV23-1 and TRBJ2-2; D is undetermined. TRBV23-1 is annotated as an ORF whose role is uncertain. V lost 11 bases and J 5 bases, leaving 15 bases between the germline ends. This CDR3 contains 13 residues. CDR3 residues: CAPDPLATGELFF. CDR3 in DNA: TGCGCCCCTGACCCGTTGGCGACCGGGGAGCTGTTTTTT.

CDR3 in DNA: TGTGCCAGCAGCTTGTCAGGGGGACAGGGCGGCGAAAAACTGTTTTTT. Residues: CASSLSGGQGGEKLFF. V gene TRBV5-4 combines with J gene TRBJ1-4; TRBD1 matches at 9 bases. Trimming removed 1 base from V and 8 bases from J; junction bases left unmatched: 9. Per the germline V gene, CDR1 is SGHNT and CDR2 is YYREEE (reference sequence). This CDR3 is 16 amino acids long.

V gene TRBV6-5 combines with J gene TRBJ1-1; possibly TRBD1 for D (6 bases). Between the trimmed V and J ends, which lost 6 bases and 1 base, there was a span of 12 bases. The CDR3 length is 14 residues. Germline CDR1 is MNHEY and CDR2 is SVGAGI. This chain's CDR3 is CASSLRGSNTEAFF. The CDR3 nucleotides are TGTGCCAGCAGCCTCAGGGGCTCGAACACTGAAGCTTTCTTT.

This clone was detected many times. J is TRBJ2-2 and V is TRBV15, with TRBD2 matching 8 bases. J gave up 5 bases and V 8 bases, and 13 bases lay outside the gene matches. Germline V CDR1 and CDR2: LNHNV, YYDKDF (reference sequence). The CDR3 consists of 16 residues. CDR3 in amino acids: CATGNLAGGGTGELFF. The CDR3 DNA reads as TGTGCCACCGGGAACCTCGCGGGAGGTGGGACCGGGGAGCTGTTTTTT.

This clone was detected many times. CDR3 sequence (DNA): TGTGCCAGCAGTTTACCGCCCTTCAGGAGTTCCTACGAGCAGTACTTC. This sequence encodes CASSLPPFRSSYEQYF. This chain uses TRBV27 with TRBJ2-7; D uncertain. This CDR3 is built from 16 residues. Trimming took off 2 bases at V and 1 base at J, with 15 bases between the two ends. Germline CDR1 and CDR2: MNHEY and SMNVEV (reference sequence).